These 30 T cell receptor beta chains were sequenced from one sample in a study of shared clonotypes between healthy human individuals (TCRdb year 2020). The library was generated by the immunoSEQ multiplex PCR assay. In TCRdb, the immuneACCESS table is reduced to in-frame sequences with V and J assigned. These tables do not hold every clone; where another copy was compared, an unresolved V gene accounts for under half, and the others remain unexplained. This sample lists about 1 million clones; about 75% were detected once. The ten largest clones capture 1.4% of the sample. The sample consisted of memory CD4+ T cells sorted from blood. Reading the label with the study, this specimen's cell subset or site is: CD45RA-negative fraction. The receptor set was obtained from a man between 18 and 35 years old in good health.

In its sample, this clone was seen a few times. The rearrangement links TRBV5-1 to TRBJ2-5, with 8 positions matching TRBD2. J was trimmed by 4 bases and V by 0 bases; bases with no gene match: 5. Per the germline V gene, CDR1 is SGHRS and CDR2 is YFSETQ. This CDR3 region has 15 residues. This chain's CDR3 is CASSLGGRPGETQYF. CDR3 DNA: TGCGCCAGCAGCTTGGGCGGGAGGCCAGGAGAGACCCAGTACTTC.

This rearrangement joins TRBV7-9 to TRBJ1-1, with D hard to call. The germline V and J ends were trimmed by 2 bases and 0 bases, with 7 bases remaining between them. Germline V gene sequence: CDR1 SEHNR, CDR2 FQNEAQ (reference sequence). This CDR3 comprises 14 residues. The CDR3 DNA sequence: TGTGCCAGCAGCTTAAGGGAGATGAACACTGAAGCTTTCTTT. Translating gives CASSLREMNTEAFF.

This rearrangement joins TRBV5-1 to TRBJ1-3; no clear D gene. CDR3 length: 15 amino acids. Germline CDR1 SGHRS, CDR2 YFSETQ. Trimming cost V 0 bases and J 1 base, with 8 bases left between them. The CDR3 protein is CASSLDSVSGNTIYF. CDR3 nucleotide sequence: TGCGCCAGCAGCTTGGATTCGGTATCTGGAAACACCATATATTTT.

The chain combines TRBV5-1 with TRBJ2-2; 7 nucleotides align to TRBD1. The length of the CDR3 is 14 residues. Germline trimming cut 4 bases from V and 6 bases from J; bases unmatched to any gene: 6. Germline CDR1 SGHRS, CDR2 YFSETQ. The CDR3 region has the DNA TGCGCCAGCAGCGGGGGACAGAGCCCCGGGGAGCTGTTTTTT. Its translation: CASSGGQSPGELFF.

This clone was detected ten times or more. The chain uses TRBV11-3 and TRBJ2-2; the D is unclear. This CDR3 region has 16 residues. The V gene's germline CDR1 is SGHNT and CDR2 YENEEA. The germline V and J ends were trimmed by 0 bases and 1 base, with 9 bases remaining between them. The CDR3 loop reads CASSLDVGWNTGELFF. The DNA for the CDR3 is TGTGCCAGCAGCTTAGATGTCGGGTGGAACACCGGGGAGCTGTTTTTT.

The rearrangement joins TRBV6-6 to TRBJ1-2; D is unclear. CDR1 is MNHNY, CDR2 SVGAGI, per germline (reference sequence). The V gene lost 0 bases and the J gene lost 5 bases, with 13 bases spanning the gap. The CDR3 extends over 15 amino acids. In DNA form, the CDR3 reads TGTGCCAGCAGTTACTCTAGGGATCCCAGTTATGGCTACACCTTC. It specifies CASSYSRDPSYGYTF.

This chain joins TRBV7-2 and TRBJ2-3; 11 bases are a match to TRBD2. This CDR3 has 13 amino acids. The germline CDR1 and CDR2 sequences are SGHTA and FQGNSA. The junction had 3 bases not matched to a gene; V was cut back by 8 bases and J by 5 bases. The CDR3 DNA reads as TGTGCCAGCTCAGGACTAGCGGGAGATACGCAGTATTTT. Amino acids: CASSGLAGDTQYF.

V and J are TRBV5-6 and TRBJ2-3; 7 nucleotides line up with TRBD1. Germline lookup yields CDR1 SGHDT and CDR2 YYEEEE. V shed 3 bases, J shed 7 bases, and the junction held 2 bases outside the gene matches. The CDR3 runs to 12 residues. CDR3 nucleotide sequence: TGTGCCAGCAGCTCGACAGGGTATACGCAGTATTTT. Translating gives CASSSTGYTQYF.

V and J are TRBV5-1 and TRBJ2-3; no clear D. V lost 3 bases and J lost 1, with 12 bases in between. The CDR3 is 15 amino acids. Germline V gene sequence: CDR1 SGHRS, CDR2 YFSETQ. In DNA, the CDR3 is TGCGCCAGCAGCTCGGACGGCAAGGGCACAGATACGCAGTATTTT. Translated, it gives CASSSDGKGTDTQYF.

This chain joins TRBV5-1 and TRBJ2-7; 8 bases match TRBD2. The V segment lost 1 base and the J segment 4 bases; nucleotides outside the gene matches: 4. The germline V gene has CDR1 SGHRS and CDR2 YFSETQ. This CDR3 region has 14 residues. This CDR3 is CASSLTGTSYEQYF. For the CDR3, the DNA is TGCGCCAGCAGCTTGACCGGGACTAGTTACGAGCAGTACTTC.

The gene calls are TRBV21-1 and TRBJ2-3; TRBD2, the table's D call, was not compared with the DNA. TRBV21-1 is termed a pseudogene. This CDR3 has 18 amino acids. CDR3 sequence (DNA): TGTGCCAGCAGCAACCGCAAGGGACTAGCGGGAGTAACAGATACGCAGTATTTT. This gives the protein CASSNRKGLAGVTDTQYF.

V and J are TRBV13 and TRBJ2-7, with 7 positions matching TRBD1. Germline values: CDR1 PRHDT, CDR2 FYEKMQ (reference sequence). The CDR3 is 16 amino acids. Germline trimming cut 0 bases from V and 1 base from J; bases unmatched to any gene: 6. CDR3 loop: CASSLGRAGGSYEQYF. In DNA form, the CDR3 reads TGTGCCAGCAGCTTAGGCCGGGCAGGGGGTTCCTACGAGCAGTACTTC.

The chain employs TRBV18 and TRBJ2-5; D could derive from TRBD1 or TRBD2 (5 bases each). Germline V gives CDR1 KGHSH, CDR2 LQKENI. CDR3 length: 16 residues. V lost 3 bases, J lost 0 bases, and 14 bases lay in between. The CDR3 region has the DNA TGTGCCAGCTCACCTAAGGTCTTGGGGGACCAAGAGACCCAGTACTTC. It yields the protein CASSPKVLGDQETQYF.

V gene TRBV7-6 combines with J gene TRBJ2-1, with D possibly TRBD2 on 6 matching bases. CDR1 SGHVS and CDR2 FNYEAQ come from the germline V gene. The V gene lost 4 bases and the J gene lost 7 bases, with 17 bases spanning the gap. The length of the CDR3 is 15 residues. The CDR3 region has the DNA TGTGCCAGCAGCTCTTTTGCTGGAGGGAAGAATGAGCAGTTCTTC. Translation gives CASSSFAGGKNEQFF.

The rearrangement uses TRBV5-4 and TRBJ2-1; D unresolved. This CDR3 contains 13 residues. Trimming removed 0 bases at V and 10 bases at J, with 11 bases between. CDR1 is SGHNT, CDR2 YYREEE, per germline (reference sequence). The CDR3 spells CASSLAPVREQFF. In DNA form, the CDR3 reads TGTGCCAGCAGCTTGGCCCCCGTCAGAGAGCAGTTCTTC.

This chain links TRBV4-1 with TRBJ2-2; 10 bases agree with TRBD2. Trimming cost V 3 bases and J 4 bases; bases outside gene matches: 5. CDR1 MGHRA and CDR2 YSYEKL come from the germline V gene. This CDR3 spans 16 amino acids. DNA for the CDR3: TGCGCCAGCAGCCACTATAGCGGGAGGTCCACCGGGGAGCTGTTTTTT. Translation: CASSHYSGRSTGELFF.

The CDR3 spells CASGLSSTDTQYF. As DNA, the CDR3 is TGTGCCAGTGGGCTGAGTAGCACAGATACGCAGTATTTT. This chain joins TRBV6-1 and TRBJ2-3; D not certain. The CDR3 is made up of 13 amino acids. CDR1 is MNHNS and CDR2 is SASEGT in the germline V gene. The V end lost 9 bases, the J end lost 0 bases, and 10 bases lay between the germline ends.

The rearrangement joins TRBV19 to TRBJ1-1; D uncertain. The CDR3 runs to 14 residues. Trimming pared 5 bases from V and 1 base from J, leaving 11 bases between. Germline CDR1 is LNHDA and CDR2 is SQIVND (reference sequence). The DNA of the CDR3 is TGTGCCAGTAGTGAATACCTAAGGAACACTGAAGCTTTCTTT. This gives the protein CASSEYLRNTEAFF.

V is TRBV19 and J is TRBJ1-2, with 7 bases aligning to TRBD1. After removal of 7 bases from V and 11 bases from J, the junction contained 13 bases not matched to a gene. Germline CDR1 LNHDA, CDR2 SQIVND (reference sequence). The CDR3 consists of 13 residues. The CDR3 loop is CASIGPLEGAYTF. Here the CDR3 DNA reads TGTGCCAGTATAGGCCCCCTCGAGGGGGCTTACACCTTC.

This clone was picked up one time. Mismatch with germline at one junction end may stem from a read error. The chain recombines TRBV7-7 with TRBJ2-5; TRBD2 aligns across 7 bases. Germline-derived CDR1 and CDR2 are SSHAT and FNYEAQ (reference sequence). This CDR3 contains 15 residues. CDR3 coding DNA: TGTGCTAGCAGCTTACGGCTAGCGGAACAAGAGACCCAGTACTTC. Protein product: CASSLRLAEQETQYF.

This clone appeared a few times. The chain couples TRBV23-1 to TRBJ2-7; TRBD2 matches at 8 bases. TRBV23-1 is an ORF, and what it does is uncertain. There are 20 residues in the CDR3. The ends lost 0 bases at V and 2 bases at J; junction bases unmatched: 18. The CDR3 sequence: CASSQSPGTRTQFVPYEQYF. The CDR3 DNA reads TGCGCCAGCAGTCAATCGCCCGGGACTAGGACCCAGTTCGTCCCCTACGAGCAGTACTTC.

This clone came up once. This chain joins TRBV18 and TRBJ2-5; 8 nucleotides match TRBD2. The V gene's germline CDR1 is KGHSH and CDR2 LQKENI. V lost 3 bases and J lost 5; bases outside the gene matches: 5. This CDR3 is 14 amino acids long. Here the CDR3 DNA reads TGTGCCAGCTCACCCCAAGCGGGAGCTGAGACCCAGTACTTC. Residues: CASSPQAGAETQYF.

The rearrangement links TRBV18 to TRBJ1-1, with D perhaps matching TRBD1 (5 bases). Trimming stripped 4 bases from V and 4 bases from J, with 19 bases between. This CDR3 contains 16 residues. Looked up from germline, CDR1 is KGHSH and CDR2 is LQKENI. Written as DNA, the CDR3 is TGTGCCAGCTCACGGGGCCAAGCACAAGAAGGCACTGAAGCTTTCTTT. Translation gives CASSRGQAQEGTEAFF.

In this sample, this clone turned up a few times. V gene TRBV6-1 combines with J gene TRBJ1-2, with 7 bases fitting TRBD1. The CDR3 extends over 15 amino acids. Trimming took 2 bases from V and 5 from J; bases not matched to a gene: 8. Germline values: CDR1 MNHNS, CDR2 SASEGT. The CDR3 loop reads CASSERAGGGYGYTF. In DNA form, the CDR3 reads TGTGCCAGCAGTGAAAGGGCAGGGGGAGGGTATGGCTACACCTTC.

V is TRBV6-6 and J is TRBJ2-7, with a possible D match to TRBD2 (6 bases). V was shortened by 7 bases and J by 4 bases, with 14 bases between the two germline ends. CDR3 length: 13 amino acids. Germline assignment: CDR1 MNHNY and CDR2 SVGAGI (reference sequence). The CDR3 spells CASNERGGYEQYF. DNA for the CDR3: TGTGCCAGCAACGAGAGAGGAGGGTACGAGCAGTACTTC.

The rearrangement uses TRBV5-6 and TRBJ2-2; D remains ambiguous. Trimming removed 4 bases at V and 4 bases at J, with 14 bases between. The CDR3 has 15 amino acids. CDR1 is SGHDT, CDR2 YYEEEE, per germline. The chain's CDR3 is CASSPDPGSTGELFF. CDR3 coding DNA: TGTGCCAGCAGCCCGGATCCCGGGTCCACCGGGGAGCTGTTTTTT.

This clone was detected once. The V and J genes are TRBV25-1 and TRBJ2-7; perhaps TRBD1 as D (5 bases). Germline V gives CDR1 MGHDK, CDR2 SYGVNS. The length of the CDR3 is 14 residues. V lost 4 bases and J 2 bases, leaving 12 bases between the germline ends. The CDR3 sequence is CASSAYQGPYEQYF. CDR3 DNA: TGTGCCAGCAGTGCATACCAGGGTCCCTACGAGCAGTACTTC.

J is TRBJ2-1 and V is TRBV7-2; the match to TRBD2 covers 7 bases. Germline assignment: CDR1 SGHTA and CDR2 FQGNSA. The V segment lost 1 base and the J segment 6 bases; nucleotides outside the gene matches: 6. This CDR3 comprises 15 residues. The CDR3 is CASSLVRGDANEQFF. CDR3 sequence (DNA): TGTGCCAGCAGCTTAGTCCGGGGGGACGCCAATGAGCAGTTCTTC. The full variable domain, in which reference TRBV7-2 and TRBJ2-1 provide the parts outside the CDR3, is GAGVSQSPSNKVTEKGKDVELRCDPISGHTALYWYRQSLGQGLEFLIYFQGNSAPDKSGLPSDRFSAERTGGSVSTLTIQRTQQEDSAVYLCASSLVRGDANEQFFGPGTRLTVL.

The rearrangement joins TRBV19 to TRBJ2-7; 11 nucleotides match TRBD2. The V and J ends lost 10 bases and 3 bases, in that order; junction bases with no gene match: 14. The CDR3 sequence is 16 residues long. Germline V CDR1 and CDR2: LNHDA, SQIVND (reference sequence). CDR3 bases: TGTGCCACCTCCCCACTAGCGGGGGCCCAGGGCTACGAGCAGTACTTC. This translates into CATSPLAGAQGYEQYF.

The gene calls are TRBV6-6 and TRBJ1-5; no clear D. V lost 2 bases and J lost 0, with 11 bases in between. Germline CDR1 reads MNHNY; CDR2 reads SVGAGI (reference sequence). The CDR3 extends over 16 amino acids. CDR3 in amino acids: CASSYTPGSSNQPQHF. CDR3 sequence (DNA): TGTGCCAGCAGTTACACCCCCGGGTCTAGCAATCAGCCCCAGCATTTT.